Each of the 9 T cell receptor beta chains below was sequenced from the same sample in a study of low-dose radiotherapy and immunotherapy resistance in tumors (dated by TCRdb to the early 2020s). Sequencing was performed on an Illumina HiSeq 2500. To make first-strand cDNA, Superscript III was used along with a set of TRAV- and TRBV-specific primers so that both the TCRalpha and TCRbeta chains were covered. TCRs were amplified for 20 PCR cycles with Phusion, using a constant-region primer paired with the adapter attached to the V primers. TCRdb redid the processing of the public reads, applying fastp at Q25 and MiXCR, and retained in-frame beta chains. Each CDR3 protein gets just one entry, which takes the most common genes and DNA from the rows behind it. The sample table shows roughly 100,000 distinct CDR3 sequences, and 20% to 25% are seen once. The ten largest clones capture 9.5% to 15% of the sample.

This specimen's time point label, per the study, means: after trial treatment. This sample's treatment or condition label indicates: LDRT plus nivolumab, ipilimumab, low-dose cyclophosphamide and aspirin (RACIN trial). This specimen consisted of PBMCs, obtained after low-dose radiotherapy plus immunotherapy. These receptors were taken from a female donor with ovarian cancer.

This clonotype was observed many times. This rearrangement joins TRBV6-6 to TRBJ2-7, with TRBD2 matching 7 bases. Looked up from germline, CDR1 is MNHNY and CDR2 is SVGAGI (reference sequence). J gave up 0 bases and V 6 bases, and 5 bases lay outside the gene matches. CDR3 length equals 14 residues. The CDR3 is CASSGGGSSYEQYF. CDR3 DNA: TGTGCCAGCAGCGGGGGAGGGAGCTCCTACGAGCAGTACTTC.

The table lists this clonotype with many counts. This rearrangement joins TRBV30 to TRBJ2-7; D gene uncertain. CDR1 and CDR2 (germline): GTSNPN, SVGIG (reference sequence). This CDR3 region has 11 residues. Trimming took off 1 base at V and 4 bases at J, with 5 bases between the two ends. The chain's CDR3 is CAWSGPYEQYF. CDR3 nucleotides: TGTGCCTGGAGTGGACCGTACGAGCAGTACTTC.

This clonotype was recorded at least ten times. The chain joins TRBV14 to TRBJ2-6; a possible D gene is TRBD1 (6 bases). The CDR3 is 16 residues long. V lost 4 bases, J lost 0 bases, and 10 bases lay in between. The V gene's germline CDR1 is SGHDN and CDR2 FVKESK. The CDR3 region has the DNA TGTGCCAGCAGCCTTATGGACAGCTCTGGGGCCAACGTCCTGACTTTC. As protein: CASSLMDSSGANVLTF.

This clonotype was observed at least ten times. J is TRBJ2-2 and V is TRBV20-1; tentative D call: TRBD1 (6 bases). Trimming removed 3 bases from V and 1 base from J, with 6 bases in between. Germline V gene sequence: CDR1 DFQATT, CDR2 SNEGSKA (reference sequence). The CDR3 is 13 amino acids. CDR3 in amino acids: CSARGQNTGELFF. CDR3 DNA sequence: TGCAGTGCTAGGGGACAGAACACCGGGGAGCTGTTTTTT.

This clonotype was seen at least ten times. This chain uses TRBV12-3 or TRBV12-4 with TRBJ2-1; TRBD1 matches at 7 bases. J gave up 6 bases and V 5 bases, and 4 bases lay outside the gene matches. The length of the CDR3 is 13 residues. Here the CDR3 reads CASSIRQGNEQFF. The CDR3 nucleotides are TGTGCCAGCAGTATCCGACAGGGCAATGAGCAGTTCTTC.

This clonotype was seen many times. The chain uses TRBV7-2 and TRBJ1-1; D remains unclear. Germline values: CDR1 SGHTA, CDR2 FQGNSA. Trimming left V 5 bases short and J 1 base short, with 11 bases between. CDR3 length: 14 amino acids. Written as DNA, the CDR3 is TGTGCCAGCAGCCCTACCTATACGAACACTGAAGCTTTCTTT. It encodes CASSPTYTNTEAFF. The full variable domain, completed using reference TRBV7-2 and TRBJ1-1, is GAGVSQSPSNKVTEKGKDVELRCDPISGHTALYWYRQSLGQGLEFLIYFQGNSAPDKSGLPSDRFSAERTGGSVSTLTIQRTQQEDSAVYLCASSPTYTNTEAFFGQGTRLTVV.

About this clonotype itself: A far more abundant clone sits one base away, making this likely a read error. The rearrangement links TRBV7-9 to TRBJ2-1, with TRBD2 matching 8 bases. The trim removed 3 bases at V and 0 bases at J, leaving 7 bases unmatched. CDR1 is SEHNR and CDR2 is FQNEAQ in the germline V gene (reference sequence). This CDR3 is 17 amino acids long. The CDR3 sequence: CASSFYIAGCSYNEQFF. CDR3 DNA: TGTGCCAGCAGCTTCTATATAGCGGGGTGCTCCTACAATGAGCAGTTCTTC.

This clonotype came up many times. The chain couples TRBV19 to TRBJ1-5, with 8 bases matching TRBD1. The CDR3 length is 13 residues. Per germline, CDR1 LNHDA and CDR2 SQIVND (reference sequence). The junction had 6 bases not matched to a gene; V was cut back by 7 bases and J by 7 bases. The chain's CDR3 is CASNPGGIQPQHF. DNA for the CDR3: TGTGCCAGTAACCCAGGGGGCATCCAGCCCCAGCATTTT.

The sample holds many counts of this clonotype. This CDR3 is CASKLAGGNTGELFF. CDR3 bases: TGTGCCAGCAAACTAGCGGGGGGGAACACCGGGGAGCTGTTTTTT. The J gene is TRBJ2-2, the V gene TRBV11-2; TRBD2 matches 12 bases. V trimming: 7 bases; J trimming: 1 base; junction bases outside the gene matches: 1. CDR3 length: 15 amino acids. In germline, CDR1 is SGHAT, CDR2 FQNNGV.